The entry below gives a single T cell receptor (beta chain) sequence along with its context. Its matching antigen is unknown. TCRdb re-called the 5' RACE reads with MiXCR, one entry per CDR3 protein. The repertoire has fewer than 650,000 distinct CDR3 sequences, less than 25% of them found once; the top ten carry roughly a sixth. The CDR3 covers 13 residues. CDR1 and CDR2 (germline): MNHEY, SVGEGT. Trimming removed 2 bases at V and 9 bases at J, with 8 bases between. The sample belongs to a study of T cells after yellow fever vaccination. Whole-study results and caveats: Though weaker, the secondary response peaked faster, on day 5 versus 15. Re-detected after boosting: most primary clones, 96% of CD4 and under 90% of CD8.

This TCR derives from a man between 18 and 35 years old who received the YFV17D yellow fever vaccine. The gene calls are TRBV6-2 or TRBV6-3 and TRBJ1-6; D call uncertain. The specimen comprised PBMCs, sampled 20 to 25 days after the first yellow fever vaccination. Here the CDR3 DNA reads TGTGCCAGCAGTTACACAACCTTTTCACCCCTCCACTTT. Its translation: CASSYTTFSPLHF.